This paragraph covers one T cell receptor (beta chain) sequence. Its antigen is not known. The ends lost 4 bases at V and 2 bases at J; junction bases unmatched: 4. CDR3 length equals 13 residues. Germline-derived CDR1 and CDR2 are GTSNPN and SVGIG (reference sequence). The data stem from a study of shared clonotypes between healthy human individuals. Study details: The study used three CD4 naive, three CD4 memory, two CD8 naive and one CD8 memory plate per donor. Study-level points and caveats: Clonotype sharing across donors was expected to vary with sequencing depth.

Using immunoSEQ multiplex PCR, the repertoire was profiled, and TCRdb retains in-frame clones only, with some absent. The table includes millions of clones, 95% detected once. The rearrangement uses TRBV30 and TRBJ2-5, with TRBD2 matching over 7 bases. The sequence came from a man aged 18 to 29 in good health. Sequenced input: naive CD4+ T cells sorted from blood. Subset defined: CD45RA+ positively selected. CDR3 protein: CAWNRGLQETQYF. The CDR3, as DNA: TGTGCCTGGAATAGGGGACTACAAGAGACCCAGTACTTC.